This T cell receptor beta chain was documented in a study of T cells in Graves' hyperthyroidism and ophthalmopathy (dated by TCRdb to about 2019). In the study overall: Peripheral blood was collected at initial diagnosis, before any treatment. TCR V-J signatures able to tell the groups apart were searched for in a discovery cohort of approximately 95 patients, of whom 43 had Graves' ophthalmopathy and roughly 59 had stable Graves' hyperthyroidism. An independent validation cohort of around 20 hyperthyroidism patients and about 16 patients who later progressed to ophthalmopathy tested prospective prediction of ophthalmopathy. The 100 discovery patients were randomly divided into training and test sets at a 7:3 ratio. Thyroid tissue and blood T-cell repertoires from roughly 6 Graves' hyperthyroidism patients were also compared in the study. After blood sampling, hyperthyroidism patients were treated with methimazole at a starting dose of 30 mg daily, and ophthalmopathy patients were treated with high-dose intravenous methylprednisolone. According to the paper, TCR Vbeta CDR3 sequencing was carried out on 120 to 150 peripheral blood samples, which came from under 50 ophthalmopathy, under 85 hyperthyroidism and 17 progressor patients. The research as a whole found: In validation, the model predicted progression to ophthalmopathy with approximately 71% sensitivity and around 72% specificity, a median of about 6.7 months before onset. A 13 V-J signature model separated ophthalmopathy from stable hyperthyroidism, with over 85% sensitivity and roughly 82% specificity in cross-validation and 80%/75% in testing. Most expanded thyroid clonotypes (frequency above 0.001) were also detected in blood, suggesting blood repertoires may reflect thyroid immune responses. Sample size was not statistically predetermined, and blinding of investigators to group allocation was not performed.

This clonotype has more than one count but fewer than ten. Its antigen is unknown. The sample holds no much larger clone one base away, and base qualities are not on file. The hyperthyroidism patients were between 18 and 65 years old and newly diagnosed, with a disease duration of less than 2 months. Exclusion was applied to patients with uncontrolled infections, other autoimmune diseases, pregnancy or lactation. Diagnoses were established on the basis of clinical symptoms, serum thyroxine and TRAb, thyroid ultrasound, and orbital computed tomography. For progressor patients, blood was drawn at the first diagnosis of hyperthyroidism, before any ophthalmopathy symptoms had appeared. PBMCs were separated from 10 ml of fresh peripheral blood using Ficoll-Paque density gradient centrifugation. Progressor patients were defined as those initially diagnosed with Graves' hyperthyroidism in whom ophthalmopathy developed during follow-up. Total RNA was extracted with Trizol reagent, and quality was checked on an Agilent 2100 Bioanalyzer.

V sheds 3 bases and J sheds 3 bases, leaving 5 bases between their ends. From the germline V gene, CDR1 is ENHRY and CDR2 is SYGVKD. The CDR3, cysteine through phenylalanine, is 13 amino acids long. The DNA shown is the 39-base CDR3, in frame from base 1. TCR beta CDR3 regions were amplified from RNA transcripts. The first round of RT-PCR for the TCR CDR3 was performed with the HTBI primer set and the Qiagen OneStep RT-PCR kit. A second multiplex PCR round built the libraries, followed by size selection and purification. The libraries were sequenced on an Illumina HiSeq2000 using paired-end 100 bp reads. In the source study's methods: SOAPnuke was used to process the raw data, removing reads that contained adapters or uncalled bases, had a mean Phred below 15, or lacked an exact match to the constant primer or identifier. High-quality paired reads were merged with COPE v1.2.5, and unique nucleotide sequences were defined as clonotypes. Clonotypes were aligned to IMGT TRBV, TRBD and TRBJ reference segments using MiTCR v1.1. The analysis included only V-J combinations with a frequency above 0.0001, which together covered 99.2% of the repertoires. A TCS score was defined as the ratio between F50 (clonal expansion) and ExV (chaos), using BLOSUM62-based TCRdist between CDR3 peptides within each V-J. Welch's t-statistics and random forest reduced around 510 V-J features to 13, which were used in a naive Bayes classifier (R e1071). TCRdb reanalyzed the raw reads on its own, using fastp at Q25 for trimming and MiXCR for clone calling, and kept in-frame beta chains. CDR3 protein duplicates are merged, each entry listing the most common genes and DNA. Clone size and V and J calls follow TCRdb, not the original study. In all, the sample holds 690,000 or so distinct CDR3 sequences, and 18% of those were seen once. The ten largest clones capture roughly a sixth of the sample.

This chain is built from TRBV10-3 and TRBJ2-2; there is no confident call for the D gene. Material for sequencing was blood. The clonotype originates from a woman aged 45-65 years with Graves' hyperthyroidism that later progressed to Graves' ophthalmopathy. Here is the DNA: TGTGCCATCAGTGACCCCTACACCGGGGAGCTGTTTTTT. Its translation is CAISDPYTGELFF.